This TCR beta chain was recovered during a study of blood T cell repertoires in COVID-19. The overall study: The cDNA or gDNA used as material had been derived from T cells, B-cell-depleted T cells, or PBMCs.

Trimming took 0 bases from V and 2 from J, leaving 14 bases between them. Looked up from germline, CDR1 is LNHDA and CDR2 is SQIVND (reference sequence). The CDR3 sequence is 17 residues long. The table lists this clone with a count of one. Generated by immunoSEQ multiplex PCR, the TCRdb table keeps only in-frame clones and is missing some. This table holds nearly 250,000 clones, 85% to 90% found once. This chain links TRBV19 with TRBJ1-3; D uncertain. This TCR was recovered from a man aged 50 or older who had been exposed to COVID-19. Input material: PBMCs or T cells enriched from blood (not recorded which). The CDR3 loop reads CASSIDTRGWAGNTIYF. The CDR3, as DNA: TGTGCCAGTAGTATAGATACCAGAGGATGGGCTGGAAACACCATATATTTT.